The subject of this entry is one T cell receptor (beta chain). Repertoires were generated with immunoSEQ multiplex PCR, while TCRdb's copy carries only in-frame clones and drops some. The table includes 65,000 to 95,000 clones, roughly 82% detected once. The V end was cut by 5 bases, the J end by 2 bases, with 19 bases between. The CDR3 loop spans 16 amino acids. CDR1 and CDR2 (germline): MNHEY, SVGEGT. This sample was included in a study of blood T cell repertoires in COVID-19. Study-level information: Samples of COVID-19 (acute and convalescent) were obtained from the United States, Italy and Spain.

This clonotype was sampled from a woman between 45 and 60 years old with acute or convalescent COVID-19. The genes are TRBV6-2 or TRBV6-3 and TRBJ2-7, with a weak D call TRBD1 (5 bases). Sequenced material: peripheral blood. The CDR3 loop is CASSRKNEKGPYEQYF. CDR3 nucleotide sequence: TGTGCCAGCAGTCGGAAGAACGAAAAGGGGCCCTACGAGCAGTACTTC.